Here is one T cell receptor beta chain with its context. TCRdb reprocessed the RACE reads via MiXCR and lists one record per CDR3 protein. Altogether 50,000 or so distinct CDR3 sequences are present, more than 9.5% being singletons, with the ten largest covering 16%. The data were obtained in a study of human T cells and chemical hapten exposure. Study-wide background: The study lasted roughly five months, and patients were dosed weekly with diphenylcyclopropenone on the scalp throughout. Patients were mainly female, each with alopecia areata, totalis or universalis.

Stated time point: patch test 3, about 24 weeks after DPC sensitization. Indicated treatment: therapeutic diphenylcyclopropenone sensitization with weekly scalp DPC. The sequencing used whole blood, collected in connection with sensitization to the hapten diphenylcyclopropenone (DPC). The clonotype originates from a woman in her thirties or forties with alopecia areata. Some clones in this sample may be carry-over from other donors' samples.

The CDR3 sequence is CAWSVRGRDTGELFF. DNA for the CDR3: TGTGCCTGGAGTGTGAGGGGCCGGGACACCGGGGAGCTGTTTTTT. The V and J genes are TRBV30 and TRBJ2-2; D might be TRBD1 or TRBD2, each matching 5 bases. Germline V gives CDR1 GTSNPN, CDR2 SVGIG (reference sequence). The CDR3 length is 15 residues. V lost 0 bases and J lost 3, with 11 bases in between.